This TCR beta chain came from a study of cytomegalovirus exposure and HLA in healthy donors. Per germline, CDR1 SQVTM and CDR2 ANQGSEA. This CDR3 is built from 13 residues. Trimming removed 7 bases from V and 6 bases from J; junction bases left unmatched: 4. Data came from immunoSEQ multiplex PCR; TCRdb stores just in-frame clones and leaves some out. The data show about 70,000 clones, around 94% seen once. The genes are TRBV29-1 and TRBJ1-5; 12 bases agree with TRBD1. The specimen sequenced was PBMCs. The source is a woman under 30 in good health and CMV-seropositive. CDR3 nucleotide sequence: TGCAGCGCGGGACAGGGGGCCCGTCAGCCCCAGCATTTT. Translating it yields CSAGQGARQPQHF.